This T cell receptor beta chain was sequenced in a study of T cells after yellow fever vaccination. Whole-study results and caveats: FACS-sorted repertoires could harbor abundant contaminating bulk-population clonotypes.

This clonotype was seen a handful of times. Its cognate antigen is unknown. TCRdb processed the 5' RACE reads anew with MiXCR; each CDR3 protein has one entry. The repertoire holds 250,000 to 350,000 distinct CDR3 sequences, with approximately 10% as singletons. V gave up 4 bases and J gave up 4 bases, with 11 bases separating them. CDR1 LGHNA and CDR2 YSLEER come from the germline V gene. The CDR3 is 13 residues long. The origin of this receptor is a man between 18 and 29 years old who received the YFV17D yellow fever vaccine. The material was CD4+ T cells sorted from PBMCs, obtained 5 days after the yellow fever booster vaccination. This chain uses TRBV4-3 with TRBJ2-7; tentative D call: TRBD1 (5 bases). The CDR3 sequence is CASSPGKGYEQYF. In DNA, the CDR3 is TGCGCCAGCAGCCCAGGGAAGGGATACGAGCAGTACTTC.